One and the same sample provided the 22 T cell receptor beta chains below, sequenced in a study of T cells after yellow fever vaccination (dated by TCRdb to the late 2010s). The library was generated by 5' RACE. Data came from an Illumina NovaSeq 6000. The raw public data were reprocessed by TCRdb itself: fastp quality trimming at Q25, MiXCR clonotype calling, in-frame beta chains only. Each entry is one CDR3 protein sequence, shown with its most common DNA and genes. The sample table lists approximately 450,000 distinct CDR3 sequences, approximately 19% of them with a count of one. 18% of the sample is in the top ten clones. The treatment or condition tag for this specimen amounts to: live attenuated yellow fever vaccine strain. Sequenced material: PBMCs, taken before the yellow fever booster vaccination. Receptors originate from a young man who received the YFV17D yellow fever vaccine.

The genes are TRBV9 and TRBJ2-3, with 7 nucleotides matching TRBD2. The CDR3 covers 17 residues. Germline V gene lookup returns CDR1 SGDLS and CDR2 YYNGEE. V shed 2 bases and J 4 bases; nucleotides not matched to a gene: 13. CDR3 loop: CASSVRALGLVSDTQYF. CDR3 nucleotide sequence: TGTGCCAGCAGCGTTAGGGCCCTAGGACTAGTCTCAGATACGCAGTATTTT.

The J gene is TRBJ2-5, the V gene TRBV7-9; either TRBD1 or TRBD2 may supply D (5 bases each). V lost 5 bases, J lost 9 bases, and 13 bases lay in between. CDR3 length: 12 residues. The germline gives CDR1 SEHNR, CDR2 FQNEAQ (reference sequence). CDR3: CASSNRGPPQYF. Here the CDR3 DNA reads TGTGCCAGCAGCAACCGGGGCCCACCCCAGTACTTC. The full variable domain, with the rest looked up from reference TRBV7-9 and TRBJ2-5, is DTGVSQNPRHKITKRGQNVTFRCDPISEHNRLYWYRQTLGQGPEFLTYFQNEAQLEKSRLLSDRFSAERPKGSFSTLEIQRTEQGDSAMYLCASSNRGPPQYFGPGTRLLVL.

The chain recombines TRBV29-1 with TRBJ1-1, with a possible D match to TRBD1 (6 bases). The length of the CDR3 is 13 residues. Looked up from germline, CDR1 is SQVTM and CDR2 is ANQGSEA. V lost 7 bases and J 4 bases, leaving 16 bases between the germline ends. CDR3: CSAKTQGGTEAFF. The CDR3 coding sequence is TGCAGCGCCAAGACACAGGGAGGCACTGAAGCTTTCTTT.

The chain recombines TRBV12-3 or TRBV12-4 with TRBJ1-1; maybe TRBD1 (5 bases). The length of the CDR3 is 15 residues. Deletions cut 5 bases from V and 6 bases from J, with 19 bases between. The CDR3 DNA sequence: TGTGCCAGCAGTGGGGCGAGGTTCCCCTGGGCTGAAGCTTTCTTT. Its translation: CASSGARFPWAEAFF.

The chain recombines TRBV28 with TRBJ1-5; D is unresolved. This CDR3 is 13 amino acids long. From germline, CDR1 is MDHEN and CDR2 SYDVKM. Trimming shortened V by 3 bases and J by 7 bases, and 10 bases separated the two germline ends. The CDR3 protein is CASSFVGNQPQHF. The CDR3 nucleotides are TGTGCCAGCAGTTTTGTGGGGAACCAGCCCCAGCATTTT.

This clonotype was observed a handful of times. This chain links TRBV4-1 with TRBJ2-7; the D is unclear. There are 15 residues in the CDR3. CDR1 is MGHRA, CDR2 YSYEKL, per germline. V was trimmed by 0 bases and J by 7 bases, leaving 16 bases between them. The CDR3 here is CASSQDSNTAREQYV. CDR3 sequence (DNA): TGCGCCAGCAGCCAAGATTCGAACACCGCACGAGAGCAGTACGTC.

In this sample, this clonotype turned up a few times. The genes are TRBV12-3 or TRBV12-4 and TRBJ2-3; D gene ambiguous. This CDR3 comprises 15 residues. Trimming cost V 5 bases and J 7 bases, with 19 bases left between them. In DNA form, the CDR3 reads TGTGCCAGCAGTAGCAAAACGGCCTTTAGTAATACGCAGTATTTT. It translates to CASSSKTAFSNTQYF.

This chain uses TRBV7-9 with TRBJ1-2, with 8 bases that match TRBD1. The V gene's germline CDR1 is SEHNR and CDR2 FQNEAQ (reference sequence). The V segment lost 5 bases and the J segment 8 bases; nucleotides outside the gene matches: 7. The CDR3 runs to 13 residues. For the CDR3, the DNA is TGTGCCAGCAGCCCGACAGGGGCGGAAGGCTACACCTTC. It specifies CASSPTGAEGYTF.

Here the CDR3 DNA reads TGTGCCAGCAGCACCGGACAGGGGCTCTCTGGAAACACCATATATTTT. This gives the protein CASSTGQGLSGNTIYF. The chain links TRBV7-2 to TRBJ1-3; 9 bases agree with TRBD1. After removal of 5 bases from V and 0 bases from J, the junction contained 5 bases not matched to a gene. Germline assignment: CDR1 SGHTA and CDR2 FQGNSA. This CDR3 contains 16 residues.

This clonotype was seen more than once but under ten times. This rearrangement joins TRBV7-2 to TRBJ2-7, with a possible D match to TRBD1 (7 bases). Deletions cut 7 bases from V and 6 bases from J, with 19 bases between. The CDR3 is 14 residues long. The V gene's germline CDR1 is SGHTA and CDR2 FQGNSA. CDR3 DNA sequence: TGTGCCAGCACCGACAGGTGGCAGGGGGGCGAGCAGTACTTC. Translating it yields CASTDRWQGGEQYF.

The chain is built from TRBV7-9 and TRBJ2-1; D remains unclear. V lost 5 bases to trimming and J lost 6 bases, with 14 bases between them. Per germline, CDR1 SEHNR and CDR2 FQNEAQ (reference sequence). CDR3 length: 14 residues. CDR3 loop: CASSHGPLANEQFF. Written as DNA, the CDR3 is TGTGCCAGCAGCCATGGCCCCCTGGCCAATGAGCAGTTCTTC. The full variable domain, its missing parts supplied by reference TRBV7-9 and TRBJ2-1, is DTGVSQNPRHKITKRGQNVTFRCDPISEHNRLYWYRQTLGQGPEFLTYFQNEAQLEKSRLLSDRFSAERPKGSFSTLEIQRTEQGDSAMYLCASSHGPLANEQFFGPGTRLTVL.

The rearrangement links TRBV12-3 or TRBV12-4 to TRBJ2-1; TRBD2 matches at 10 bases. The CDR3 runs 17 residues. Trimming removed 5 bases from V and 2 bases from J; junction bases left unmatched: 9. The DNA for the CDR3 is TGTGCCAGCAGTCGGGGAGACCTAGCGGGGGCCTACAATGAGCAGTTCTTC. Amino acid sequence: CASSRGDLAGAYNEQFF.

This chain joins TRBV6-2 or TRBV6-3 and TRBJ1-5, with TRBD1 matching 8 bases. V was pared by 8 bases and J by 2 bases, with 5 bases of the junction left unmatched. This CDR3 spans 14 amino acids. Germline V gene data show CDR1 as MNHEY and CDR2 as SVGEGT. CDR3 region: CASGTGVGNQPQHF. CDR3 nucleotide sequence: TGTGCCAGCGGGACAGGAGTGGGCAATCAGCCCCAGCATTTT.

This clonotype was counted between two and nine times. This chain uses TRBV28 with TRBJ2-4, with 8 bases lining up with TRBD1. Per the germline V gene, CDR1 is MDHEN and CDR2 is SYDVKM. This CDR3 region has 16 residues. The V and J ends lost 3 bases and 0 bases, in that order; junction bases with no gene match: 4. CDR3 sequence (DNA): TGTGCCAGCAGTTTGCAGGGGGCCATAGCCAAAAACATTCAGTACTTC. Translated: CASSLQGAIAKNIQYF.

This clonotype was counted many times. V and J are TRBV4-2 and TRBJ2-3, with D maybe TRBD2 (5 bases). Deletions cut 4 bases from V and 6 bases from J, with 14 bases between. The CDR3 has 14 residues. From germline, CDR1 is LGHNA and CDR2 YNFKEQ. Written as DNA, the CDR3 is TGTGCCAGCAGCCCCCGGCCGGGGTTCGATACGCAGTATTTT. Protein sequence: CASSPRPGFDTQYF.

The chain uses TRBV20-1 and TRBJ1-4; D uncertain. The CDR3 is made up of 14 amino acids. The ends were cut back, 6 bases at V and 4 bases at J, with 15 bases in the middle. Germline lookup yields CDR1 DFQATT and CDR2 SNEGSKA (reference sequence). The CDR3 nucleotides are TGCAGTGCCCGGCCGCGGCAGAATAATGAAAAACTGTTTTTT. Encoded protein: CSARPRQNNEKLFF.

This clonotype was found a few times. This chain uses TRBV12-3 or TRBV12-4 with TRBJ2-3; D unresolved. The CDR3 loop spans 12 amino acids. Trimming removed 5 bases from V and 4 bases from J, with 7 bases in between. Here the CDR3 reads CASSRRADTQYF. The CDR3 region has the DNA TGTGCCAGCAGTCGCCGGGCAGATACGCAGTATTTT.

The chain uses TRBV29-1 and TRBJ2-1; 11 bases line up with TRBD1. J was trimmed by 3 bases and V by 7 bases; bases with no gene match: 8. CDR1 is SQVTM and CDR2 is ANQGSEA in the germline V gene. The CDR3 runs 15 residues. As DNA, the CDR3 is TGCAGCGGTGGGACAGGGGGTTCTCTCTACAATGAGCAGTTCTTC. Translated: CSGGTGGSLYNEQFF.

The rearrangement links TRBV11-3 to TRBJ2-3, with 11 bases fitting TRBD1. Germline-derived CDR1 and CDR2 are SGHNT and YENEEA. J gave up 6 bases and V 1 base, and 6 bases lay outside the gene matches. The CDR3 runs to 16 residues. CDR3 in DNA: TGTGCCAGCAGCTTAGGCGGACAGGGGGCGGGGGATACGCAGTATTTT. Translating it yields CASSLGGQGAGDTQYF. Filled out from reference TRBV11-3 and TRBJ2-3, the complete variable domain reads EAGVVQSPRYKIIEKKQPVAFWCNPISGHNTLYWYLQNLGQGPELLIRYENEEAVDDSQLPKDRFSAERLKGVDSTLKIQPAELGDSAVYLCASSLGGQGAGDTQYFGPGTRLTVL.

J is TRBJ2-3 and V is TRBV7-8; 10 nucleotides match TRBD1. This CDR3 region has 13 residues. The V gene's germline CDR1 is SGHVS and CDR2 FQNEAQ. Unmatched junction bases numbered 1, after V lost 3 bases and J lost 7 bases. As DNA, the CDR3 is TGTGCCAGCAGCTTCGACAGGGGGCATACGCAGTATTTT. This translates into CASSFDRGHTQYF.

The chain uses TRBV10-3 and TRBJ1-2; 10 bases match TRBD1. CDR1 is ENHRY and CDR2 is SYGVKD in the germline V gene. This CDR3 comprises 13 residues. The V segment lost 10 bases and the J segment 4 bases; nucleotides outside the gene matches: 6. CDR3 residues: CATGQGEGYGYTF. As DNA, the CDR3 is TGTGCCACTGGACAGGGGGAGGGCTATGGCTACACCTTC.

V gene TRBV7-6 combines with J gene TRBJ2-5; D is uncertain. Germline loops: CDR1 SGHVS, CDR2 FNYEAQ. This CDR3 contains 16 residues. V lost 3 bases and J lost 1, with 15 bases in between. The CDR3 bases are TGTGCCAGCAGCTTCCCCCCCGGCCGGCTCCAAGAGACCCAGTACTTC. Amino acids: CASSFPPGRLQETQYF. The variable domain in full, completed from reference TRBV7-6 and TRBJ2-5, reads GAGVSQSPRYKVTKRGQDVALRCDPISGHVSLYWYRQALGQGPEFLTYFNYEAQQDKSGLPNDRFSAERPEGSISTLTIQRTEQRDSAMYRCASSFPPGRLQETQYFGPGTRLLVL.